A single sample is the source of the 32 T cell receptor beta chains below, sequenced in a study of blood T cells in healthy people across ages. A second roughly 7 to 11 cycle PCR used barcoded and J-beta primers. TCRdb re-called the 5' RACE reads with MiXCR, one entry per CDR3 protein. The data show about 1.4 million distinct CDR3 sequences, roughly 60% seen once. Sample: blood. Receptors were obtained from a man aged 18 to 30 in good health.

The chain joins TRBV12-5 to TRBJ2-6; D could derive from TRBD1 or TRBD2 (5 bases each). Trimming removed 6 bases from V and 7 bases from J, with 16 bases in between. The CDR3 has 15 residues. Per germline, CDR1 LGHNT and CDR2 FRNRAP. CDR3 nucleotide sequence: TGTGCTAGTGGCGGTCGGGACGTATTCGCCAACGTCCTGACTTTC. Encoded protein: CASGGRDVFANVLTF.

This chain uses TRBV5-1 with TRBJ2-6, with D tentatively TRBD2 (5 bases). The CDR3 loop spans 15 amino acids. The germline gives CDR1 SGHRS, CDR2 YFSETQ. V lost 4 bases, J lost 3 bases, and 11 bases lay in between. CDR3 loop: CASSVAHDGANVLTF. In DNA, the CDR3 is TGCGCCAGCAGCGTAGCGCACGATGGGGCCAACGTCCTGACTTTC.

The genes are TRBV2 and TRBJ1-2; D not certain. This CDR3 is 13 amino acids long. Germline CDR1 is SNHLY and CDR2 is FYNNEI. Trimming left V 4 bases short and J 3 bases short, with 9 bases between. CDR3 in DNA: TGTGCCAGCAGTGGGTTTGTTGACTATGGCTACACCTTC. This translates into CASSGFVDYGYTF.

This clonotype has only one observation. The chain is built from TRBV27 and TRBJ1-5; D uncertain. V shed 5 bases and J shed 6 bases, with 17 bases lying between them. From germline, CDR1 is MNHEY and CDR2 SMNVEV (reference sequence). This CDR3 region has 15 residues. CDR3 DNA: TGTGCCAGCAGTCCAGGCCGCTTGGGCAGTCAGCCCCAGCATTTT. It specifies CASSPGRLGSQPQHF.

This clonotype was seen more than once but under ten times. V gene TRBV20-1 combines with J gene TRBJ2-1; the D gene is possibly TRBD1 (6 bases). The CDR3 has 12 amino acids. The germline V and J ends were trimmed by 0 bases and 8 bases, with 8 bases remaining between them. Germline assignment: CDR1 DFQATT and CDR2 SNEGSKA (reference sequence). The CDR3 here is CSAREQGYEQFF. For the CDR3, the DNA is TGCAGTGCTAGAGAACAGGGTTATGAGCAGTTCTTC.

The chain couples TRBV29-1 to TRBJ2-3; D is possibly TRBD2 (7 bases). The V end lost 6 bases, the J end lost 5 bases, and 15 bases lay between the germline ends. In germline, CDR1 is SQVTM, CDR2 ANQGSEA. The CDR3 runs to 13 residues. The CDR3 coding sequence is TGCAGCGTGCGGGGGCGACTGGGAGATACGCAGTATTTT. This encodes CSVRGRLGDTQYF.

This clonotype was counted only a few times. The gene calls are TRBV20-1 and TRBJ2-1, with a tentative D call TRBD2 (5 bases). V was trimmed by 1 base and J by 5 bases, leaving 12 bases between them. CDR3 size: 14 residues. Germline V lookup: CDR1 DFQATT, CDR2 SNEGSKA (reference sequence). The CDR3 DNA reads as TGCAGTGCTAGAGGGGGAGCGGAAAACAATGAGCAGTTCTTC. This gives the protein CSARGGAENNEQFF.

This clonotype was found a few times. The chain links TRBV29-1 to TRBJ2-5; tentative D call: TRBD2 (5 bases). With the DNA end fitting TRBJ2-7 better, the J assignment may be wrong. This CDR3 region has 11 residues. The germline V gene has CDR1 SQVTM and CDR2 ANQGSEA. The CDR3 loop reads CSVGTGNEQYF. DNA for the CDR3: TGCAGCGTTGGTACGGGGAACGAGCAGTACTTC.

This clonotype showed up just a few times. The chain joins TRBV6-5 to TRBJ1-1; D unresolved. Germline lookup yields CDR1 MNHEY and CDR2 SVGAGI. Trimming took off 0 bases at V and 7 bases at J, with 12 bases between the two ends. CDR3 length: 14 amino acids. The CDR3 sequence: CASSYSSTFGEAFF. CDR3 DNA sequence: TGTGCCAGCAGTTACTCATCTACCTTCGGTGAAGCTTTCTTT.

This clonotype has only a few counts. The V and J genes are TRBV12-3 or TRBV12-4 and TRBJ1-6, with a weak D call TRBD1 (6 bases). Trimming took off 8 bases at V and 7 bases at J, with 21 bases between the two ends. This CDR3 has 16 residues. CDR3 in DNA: TGTGCCAGCGGACTAACGGGGGCGCAGGGGAATTCACCCCTCCACTTT. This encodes CASGLTGAQGNSPLHF.

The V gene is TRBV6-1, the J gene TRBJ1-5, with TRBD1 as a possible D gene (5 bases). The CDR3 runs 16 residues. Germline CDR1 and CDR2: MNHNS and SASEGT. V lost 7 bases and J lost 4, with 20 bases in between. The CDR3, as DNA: TGTGCCAGCACCCCTCTTGGGCAGGGCGGAAATCAGCCCCAGCATTTT. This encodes CASTPLGQGGNQPQHF.

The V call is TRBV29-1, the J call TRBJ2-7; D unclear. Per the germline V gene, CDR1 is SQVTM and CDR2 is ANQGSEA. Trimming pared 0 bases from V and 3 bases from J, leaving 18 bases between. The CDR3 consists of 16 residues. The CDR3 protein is CSVEDRGSSFNYEQYF. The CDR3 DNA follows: TGCAGCGTTGAAGATCGAGGTAGTTCCTTTAACTACGAGCAGTACTTC.

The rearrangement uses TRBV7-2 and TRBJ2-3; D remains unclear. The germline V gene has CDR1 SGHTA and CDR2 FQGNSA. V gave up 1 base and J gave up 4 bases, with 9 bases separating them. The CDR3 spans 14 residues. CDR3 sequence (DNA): TGTGCCAGCAGCTTAGTAGTCCGCGCAGATACGCAGTATTTT. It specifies CASSLVVRADTQYF.

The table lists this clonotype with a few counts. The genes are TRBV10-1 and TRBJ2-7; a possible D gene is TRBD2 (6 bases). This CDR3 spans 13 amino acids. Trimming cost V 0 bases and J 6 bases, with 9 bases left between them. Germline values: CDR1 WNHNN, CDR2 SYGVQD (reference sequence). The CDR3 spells CASSESGEAEQYF. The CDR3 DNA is TGCGCCAGCAGTGAGTCGGGGGAGGCCGAGCAGTACTTC.

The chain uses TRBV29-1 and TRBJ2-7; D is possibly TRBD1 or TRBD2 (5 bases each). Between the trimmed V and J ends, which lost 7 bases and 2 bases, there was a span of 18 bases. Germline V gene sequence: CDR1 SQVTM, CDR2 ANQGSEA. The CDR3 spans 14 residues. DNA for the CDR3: TGCAGCGCCGTCGGGGACCTCAATCCCTACGAGCAGTACTTC. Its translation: CSAVGDLNPYEQYF.

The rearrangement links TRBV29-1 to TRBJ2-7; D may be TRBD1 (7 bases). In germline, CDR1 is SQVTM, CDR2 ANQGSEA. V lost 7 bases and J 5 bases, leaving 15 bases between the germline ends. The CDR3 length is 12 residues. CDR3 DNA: TGCAGCGGCGGCCAGGGGGGTCACGAGCAGTACTTC. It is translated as CSGGQGGHEQYF.

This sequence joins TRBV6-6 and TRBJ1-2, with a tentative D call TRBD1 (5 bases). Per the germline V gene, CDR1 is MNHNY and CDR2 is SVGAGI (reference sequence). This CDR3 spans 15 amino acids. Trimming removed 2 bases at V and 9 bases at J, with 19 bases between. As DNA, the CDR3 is TGTGCCAGCAGTTACGGCATCGGGACCCTACCGAGCTACACCTTC. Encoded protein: CASSYGIGTLPSYTF.

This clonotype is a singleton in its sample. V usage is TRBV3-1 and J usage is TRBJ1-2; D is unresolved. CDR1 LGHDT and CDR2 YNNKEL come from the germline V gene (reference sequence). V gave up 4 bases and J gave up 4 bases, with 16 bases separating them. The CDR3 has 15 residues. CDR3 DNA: TGTGCCAGCAGCCCTCGCGAAGTTGTAAGCTATGGCTACACCTTC. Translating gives CASSPREVVSYGYTF.

The CDR3 protein is CASSGPPLVSGNTIYF. CDR3 nucleotides: TGTGCCAGCAGCGGACCACCTCTGGTATCTGGAAACACCATATATTTT. The chain couples TRBV7-8 to TRBJ1-3; no definite D call. The CDR3 has 16 amino acids. Germline V gives CDR1 SGHVS, CDR2 FQNEAQ. Trimming removed 5 bases from V and 1 base from J, with 15 bases in between.

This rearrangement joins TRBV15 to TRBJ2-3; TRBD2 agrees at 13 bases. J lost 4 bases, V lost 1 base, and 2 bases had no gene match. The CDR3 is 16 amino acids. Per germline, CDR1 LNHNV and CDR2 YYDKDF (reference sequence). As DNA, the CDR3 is TGTGCCACCAGCAGAGGACTAGCGGGAGGACCAGATACGCAGTATTTT. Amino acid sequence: CATSRGLAGGPDTQYF.

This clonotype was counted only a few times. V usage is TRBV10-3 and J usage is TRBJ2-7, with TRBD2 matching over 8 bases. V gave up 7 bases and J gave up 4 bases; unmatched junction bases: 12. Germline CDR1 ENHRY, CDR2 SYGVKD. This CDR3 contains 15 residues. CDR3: CAITDQAGAMYEQYF. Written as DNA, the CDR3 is TGTGCCATCACCGACCAAGCGGGAGCAATGTACGAGCAGTACTTC.

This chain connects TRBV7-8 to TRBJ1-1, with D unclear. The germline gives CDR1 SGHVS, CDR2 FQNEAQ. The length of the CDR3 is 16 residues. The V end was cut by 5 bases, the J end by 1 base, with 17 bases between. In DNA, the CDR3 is TGTGCCAGCAGCACCAGCTGGGGTGAGGAGAACACTGAAGCTTTCTTT. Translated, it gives CASSTSWGEENTEAFF.

CDR3 nucleotide sequence: TGCGCCAGCAGCTCTCGCGTGGAGGGCATTCAGTACTTC. This sequence encodes CASSSRVEGIQYF. This chain connects TRBV5-1 to TRBJ2-4, with TRBD2 as a possible D gene (6 bases). CDR1 SGHRS and CDR2 YFSETQ come from the germline V gene. This CDR3 has 13 residues. Trimming removed 3 bases from V and 9 bases from J, with 13 bases in between.

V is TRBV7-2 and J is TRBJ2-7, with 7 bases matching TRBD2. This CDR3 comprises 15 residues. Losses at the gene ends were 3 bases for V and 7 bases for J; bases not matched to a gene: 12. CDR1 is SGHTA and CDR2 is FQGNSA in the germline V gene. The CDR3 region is CASSFPSLAVWEQYF. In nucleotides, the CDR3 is TGTGCCAGCAGCTTCCCCAGCCTAGCGGTGTGGGAGCAGTACTTC.

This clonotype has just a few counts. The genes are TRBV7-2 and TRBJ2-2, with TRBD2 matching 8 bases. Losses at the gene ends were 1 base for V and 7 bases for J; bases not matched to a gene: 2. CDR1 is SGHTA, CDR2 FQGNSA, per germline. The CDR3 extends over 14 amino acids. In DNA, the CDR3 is TGTGCCAGCAGCTTAGAAGGGACTAGCGGGGAGCTGTTTTTT. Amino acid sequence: CASSLEGTSGELFF.

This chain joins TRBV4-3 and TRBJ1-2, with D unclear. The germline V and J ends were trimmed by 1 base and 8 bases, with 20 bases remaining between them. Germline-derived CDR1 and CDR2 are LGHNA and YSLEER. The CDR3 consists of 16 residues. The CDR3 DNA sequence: TGCGCCAGCAGCCAAGCCCCTTGGGGTCAGGTACGGGGCTACACCTTC. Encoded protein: CASSQAPWGQVRGYTF.

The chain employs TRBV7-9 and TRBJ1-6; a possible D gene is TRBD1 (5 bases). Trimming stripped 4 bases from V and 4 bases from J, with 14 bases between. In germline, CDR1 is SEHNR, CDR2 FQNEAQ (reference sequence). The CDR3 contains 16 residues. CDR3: CASSSTGTEYNSPLHF. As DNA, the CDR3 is TGTGCCAGCAGCTCCACGGGGACGGAATATAATTCACCCCTCCACTTT.

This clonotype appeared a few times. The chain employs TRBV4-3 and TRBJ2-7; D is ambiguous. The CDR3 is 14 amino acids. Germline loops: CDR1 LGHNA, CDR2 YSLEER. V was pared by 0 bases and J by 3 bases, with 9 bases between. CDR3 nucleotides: TGCGCCAGCAGCCAAGAGGCGGAAGTCTACGAGCAGTACTTC. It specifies CASSQEAEVYEQYF.

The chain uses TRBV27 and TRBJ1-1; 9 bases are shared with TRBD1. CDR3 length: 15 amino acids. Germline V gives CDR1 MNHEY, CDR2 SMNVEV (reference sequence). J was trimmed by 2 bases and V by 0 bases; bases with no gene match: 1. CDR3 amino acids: CASSLSTGGNTEAFF. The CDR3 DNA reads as TGTGCCAGCAGTTTATCGACAGGGGGTAACACTGAAGCTTTCTTT.

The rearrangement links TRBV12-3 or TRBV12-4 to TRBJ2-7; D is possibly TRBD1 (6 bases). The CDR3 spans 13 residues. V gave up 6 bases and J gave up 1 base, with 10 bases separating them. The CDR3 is CASRGQYSYEQYF. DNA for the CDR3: TGTGCCAGCAGAGGACAGTATTCCTACGAGCAGTACTTC.

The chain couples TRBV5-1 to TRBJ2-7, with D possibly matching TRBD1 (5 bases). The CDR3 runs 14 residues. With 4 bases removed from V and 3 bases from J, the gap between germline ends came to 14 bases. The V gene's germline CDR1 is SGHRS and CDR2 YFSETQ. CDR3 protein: CASSLRQPNYEQYF. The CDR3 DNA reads TGCGCCAGCAGCCTACGACAGCCTAACTACGAGCAGTACTTC. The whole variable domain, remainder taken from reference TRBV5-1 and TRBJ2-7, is KAGVTQTPRYLIKTRGQQVTLSCSPISGHRSVSWYQQTPGQGLQFLFEYFSETQRNKGNFPGRFSGRQFSNSRSEMNVSTLELGDSALYLCASSLRQPNYEQYFGPGTRLTVT.

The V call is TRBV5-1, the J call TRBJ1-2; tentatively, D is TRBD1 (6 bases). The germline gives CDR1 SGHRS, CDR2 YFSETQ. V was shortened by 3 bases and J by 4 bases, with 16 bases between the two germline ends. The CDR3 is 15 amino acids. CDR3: CASSWGSGTTYGYTF. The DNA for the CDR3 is TGCGCCAGCAGCTGGGGCAGCGGGACAACCTATGGCTACACCTTC.